This T cell receptor (beta chain) originates from a study of blood T cell repertoires in COVID-19. Study in general: Samples came from the United States, Italy and Spain, spanning acute and convalescent COVID-19. Nucleic acid was either cDNA or gDNA, and it came from T cells, B-cell-depleted T cells, or PBMCs.

With V trimmed by 3 bases and J by 8 bases, 6 bases remained unmatched. CDR1 SGHTA and CDR2 FQGNSA come from the germline V gene. The CDR3 totals 16 residues. As processed by the authors: Quantification of nucleated cells was approximated via reference gene primer amplification. Assay: immunoSEQ multiplex PCR; the TCRdb copy retains only in-frame clones and omits some. V and J calls and clone size follow that table, whereas D and trimming were derived from the DNA. The sample carries approximately 300,000 clones, around 80% recorded once. This TCR derives from a woman in her fifties or sixties with acute or convalescent COVID-19. Sequenced material: peripheral blood. The rearrangement joins TRBV7-2 to TRBJ2-1; 14 positions match TRBD2. CDR3 sequence (DNA): TGTGCCAGCAGCTTCTCCGGGACTAGCGGGAGACATGAGCAGTTCTTC. It is translated as CASSFSGTSGRHEQFF. Looking up the rest from reference TRBV7-2 and TRBJ2-1 gives the full variable domain: GAGVSQSPSNKVTEKGKDVELRCDPISGHTALYWYRQSLGQGLEFLIYFQGNSAPDKSGLPSDRFSAERTGGSVSTLTIQRTQQEDSAVYLCASSFSGTSGRHEQFFGPGTRLTVL.